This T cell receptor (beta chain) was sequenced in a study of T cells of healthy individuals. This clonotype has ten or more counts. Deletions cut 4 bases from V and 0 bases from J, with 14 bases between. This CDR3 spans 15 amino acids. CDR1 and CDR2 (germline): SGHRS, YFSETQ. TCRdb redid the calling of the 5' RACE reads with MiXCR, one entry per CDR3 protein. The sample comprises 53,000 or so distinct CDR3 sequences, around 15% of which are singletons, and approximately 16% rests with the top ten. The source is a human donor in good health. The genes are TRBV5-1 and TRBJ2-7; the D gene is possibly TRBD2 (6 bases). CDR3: CASSLDYTTSYEQYF. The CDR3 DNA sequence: TGCGCCAGCAGCCTGGACTACACGACCTCCTACGAGCAGTACTTC. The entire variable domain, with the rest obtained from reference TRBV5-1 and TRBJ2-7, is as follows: KAGVTQTPRYLIKTRGQQVTLSCSPISGHRSVSWYQQTPGQGLQFLFEYFSETQRNKGNFPGRFSGRQFSNSRSEMNVSTLELGDSALYLCASSLDYTTSYEQYFGPGTRLTVT.